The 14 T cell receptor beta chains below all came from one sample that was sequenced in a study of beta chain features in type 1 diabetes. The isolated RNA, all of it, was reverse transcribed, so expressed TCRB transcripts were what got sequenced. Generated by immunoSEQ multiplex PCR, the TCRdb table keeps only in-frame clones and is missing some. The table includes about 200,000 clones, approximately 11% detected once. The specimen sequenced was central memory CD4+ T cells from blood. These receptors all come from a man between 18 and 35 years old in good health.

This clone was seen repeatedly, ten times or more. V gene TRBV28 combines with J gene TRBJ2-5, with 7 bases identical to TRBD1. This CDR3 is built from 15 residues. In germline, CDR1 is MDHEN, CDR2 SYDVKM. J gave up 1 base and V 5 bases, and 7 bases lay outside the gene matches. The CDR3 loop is CASSEHGTAQETQYF. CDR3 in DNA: TGTGCCAGCAGTGAACATGGGACAGCCCAAGAGACCCAGTACTTC.

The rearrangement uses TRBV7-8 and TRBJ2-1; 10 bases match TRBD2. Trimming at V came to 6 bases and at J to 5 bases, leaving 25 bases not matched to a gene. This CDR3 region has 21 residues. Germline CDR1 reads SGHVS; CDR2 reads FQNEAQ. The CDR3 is CASRQGRWASGRSATDNEQFF. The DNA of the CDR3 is TGTGCCAGCAGACAAGGACGTTGGGCTAGCGGGAGATCGGCGACTGACAATGAGCAGTTCTTC.

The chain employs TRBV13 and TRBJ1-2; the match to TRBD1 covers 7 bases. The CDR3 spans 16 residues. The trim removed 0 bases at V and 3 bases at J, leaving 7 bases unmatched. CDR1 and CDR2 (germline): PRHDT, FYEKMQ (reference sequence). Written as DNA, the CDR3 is TGTGCCAGCAGCTTAGGGCCACGACAGGGTGACTATGGCTACACCTTC. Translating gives CASSLGPRQGDYGYTF.

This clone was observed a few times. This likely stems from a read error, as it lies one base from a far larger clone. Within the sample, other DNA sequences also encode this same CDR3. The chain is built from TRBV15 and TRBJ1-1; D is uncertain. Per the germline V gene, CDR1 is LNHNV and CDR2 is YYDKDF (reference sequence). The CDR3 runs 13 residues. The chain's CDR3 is CATSRYDGTEAFF. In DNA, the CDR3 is TGCGCCACCAGCAGATACGACGGCACTGAAGCTTTCTTT.

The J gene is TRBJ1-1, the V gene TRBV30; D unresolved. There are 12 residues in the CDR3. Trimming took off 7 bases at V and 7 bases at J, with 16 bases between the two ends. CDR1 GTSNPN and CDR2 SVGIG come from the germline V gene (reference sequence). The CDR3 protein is CALGPPWGEAFF. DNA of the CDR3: TGTGCCTTGGGCCCCCCGTGGGGTGAAGCTTTCTTT.

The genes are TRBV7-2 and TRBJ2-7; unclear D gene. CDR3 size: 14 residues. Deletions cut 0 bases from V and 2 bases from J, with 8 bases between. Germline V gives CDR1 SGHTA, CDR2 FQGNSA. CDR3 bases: TGTGCCAGCAGCTTAGCGACTCCTCCCTACGAGCAGTACTTC. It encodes CASSLATPPYEQYF.

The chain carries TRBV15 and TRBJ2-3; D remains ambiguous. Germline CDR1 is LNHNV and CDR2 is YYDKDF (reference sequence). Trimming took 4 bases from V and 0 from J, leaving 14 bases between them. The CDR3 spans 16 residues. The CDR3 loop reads CATSTRLVSSTDTQYF. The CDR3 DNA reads TGTGCCACCAGCACCAGACTGGTTTCTAGCACAGATACGCAGTATTTT.

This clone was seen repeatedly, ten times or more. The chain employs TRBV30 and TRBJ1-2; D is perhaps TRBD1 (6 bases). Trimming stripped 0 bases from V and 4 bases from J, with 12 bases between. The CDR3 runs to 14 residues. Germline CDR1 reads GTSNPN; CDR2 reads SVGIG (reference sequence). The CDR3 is CAWSVQGKIYGYTF. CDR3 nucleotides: TGTGCCTGGAGTGTTCAGGGGAAAATCTATGGCTACACCTTC.

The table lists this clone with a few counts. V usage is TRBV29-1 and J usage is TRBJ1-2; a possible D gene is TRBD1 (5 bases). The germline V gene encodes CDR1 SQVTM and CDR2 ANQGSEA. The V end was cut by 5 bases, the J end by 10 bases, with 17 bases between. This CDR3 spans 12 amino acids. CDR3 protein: CSVLQPDSLYTF. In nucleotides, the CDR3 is TGCAGCGTTCTCCAACCTGACAGTCTCTACACCTTC.

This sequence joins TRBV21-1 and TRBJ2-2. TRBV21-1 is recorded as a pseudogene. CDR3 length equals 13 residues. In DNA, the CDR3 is TGTGCCGTAAGGGGGGACATTCCCGGGGAGCTGTTTTTT. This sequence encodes CAVRGDIPGELFF.

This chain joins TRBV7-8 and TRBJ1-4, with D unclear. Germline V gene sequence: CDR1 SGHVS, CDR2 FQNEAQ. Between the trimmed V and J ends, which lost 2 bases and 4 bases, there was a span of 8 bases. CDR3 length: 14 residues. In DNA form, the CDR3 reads TGTGCCAGCAGCTTACTGCGGAATAATGAAAAACTGTTTTTT. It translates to CASSLLRNNEKLFF. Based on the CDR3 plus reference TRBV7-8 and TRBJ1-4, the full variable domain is GAGVSQSPRYKVAKRGQDVALRCDPISGHVSLFWYQQALGQGPEFLTYFQNEAQLDKSGLPSDRFFAERPEGSVSTLKIQRTQQEDSAVYLCASSLLRNNEKLFFGSGTQLSVL.

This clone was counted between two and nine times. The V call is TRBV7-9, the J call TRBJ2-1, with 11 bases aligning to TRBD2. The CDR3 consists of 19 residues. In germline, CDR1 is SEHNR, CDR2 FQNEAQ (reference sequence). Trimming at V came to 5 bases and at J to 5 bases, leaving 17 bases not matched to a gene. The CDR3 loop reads CASSLSLSGRAYWDNEQFF. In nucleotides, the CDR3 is TGTGCCAGCAGCCTGTCCCTTAGCGGGAGGGCCTATTGGGACAATGAGCAGTTCTTC.

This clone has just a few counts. CDR3 residues: CASSLVTGQETQYF. The CDR3 nucleotides are TGTGCCAGCAGCTTAGTCACAGGTCAAGAGACCCAGTACTTC. The V gene is TRBV11-1, the J gene TRBJ2-5, with D possibly TRBD1 on 5 matching bases. V was clipped by 1 base and J by 2 bases, with 8 bases between them. Germline lookup yields CDR1 SGHAT and CDR2 FQDESV (reference sequence). CDR3 length: 14 residues.

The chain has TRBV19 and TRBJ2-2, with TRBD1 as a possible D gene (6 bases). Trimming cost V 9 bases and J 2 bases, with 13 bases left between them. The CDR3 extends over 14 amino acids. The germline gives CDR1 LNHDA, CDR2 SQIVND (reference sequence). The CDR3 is CASHRDINTGELFF. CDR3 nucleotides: TGTGCCAGCCACCGGGACATTAACACCGGGGAGCTGTTTTTT.